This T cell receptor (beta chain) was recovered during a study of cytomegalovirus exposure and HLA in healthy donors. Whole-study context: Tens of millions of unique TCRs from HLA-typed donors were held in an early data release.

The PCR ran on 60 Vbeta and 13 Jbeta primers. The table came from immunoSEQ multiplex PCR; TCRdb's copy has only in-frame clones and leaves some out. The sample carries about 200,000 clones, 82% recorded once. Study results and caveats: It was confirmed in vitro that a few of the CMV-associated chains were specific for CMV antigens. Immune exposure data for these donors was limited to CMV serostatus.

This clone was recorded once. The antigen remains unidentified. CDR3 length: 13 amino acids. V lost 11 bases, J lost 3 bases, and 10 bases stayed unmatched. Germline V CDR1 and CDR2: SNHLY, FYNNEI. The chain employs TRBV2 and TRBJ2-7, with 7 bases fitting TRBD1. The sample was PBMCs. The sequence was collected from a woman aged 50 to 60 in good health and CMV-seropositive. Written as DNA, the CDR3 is TGTGCCTCCTCCAGGGGGTTCAACTACGAGCAGTACTTC. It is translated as CASSRGFNYEQYF. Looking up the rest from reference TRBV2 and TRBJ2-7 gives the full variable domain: EPEVTQTPSHQVTQMGQEVILRCVPISNHLYFYWYRQILGQKVEFLVSFYNNEISEKSEIFDDQFSVERPDGSNFTLKIRSTKLEDSAMYFCASSRGFNYEQYFGPGTRLTVT.